This T cell receptor (beta chain) was captured by sequencing in a study of yellow fever vaccine responses in identical twins. Overall study findings and caveats: Twins reportedly mounted vaccine T cell responses that seemed partly convergent, partly personalized.

Concerning this clonotype: Antigen specificity is unknown.

TCRdb fed the RT-PCR reads into MiXCR, producing one record per CDR3 protein. The table shows 35,000 or so distinct CDR3 sequences, with 45% to 65% occurring only once. This CDR3 spans 14 amino acids. In germline, CDR1 is SNHLY, CDR2 FYNNEI. V was shortened by 5 bases and J by 4 bases, with 15 bases between the two germline ends. This TCR came from a woman aged 18-29 years who received the yellow fever vaccine. V is TRBV2 and J is TRBJ2-7; no clear D. This material consisted of T cells from blood (PBMCs), unsorted or a sorted subset (not recorded which), taken before or after yellow fever vaccination (not recorded which). CDR3 sequence: CASSKLPMGYEQYF. The CDR3 nucleotides read TGTGCCAGCAGTAAGCTCCCTATGGGGTACGAGCAGTACTTC.